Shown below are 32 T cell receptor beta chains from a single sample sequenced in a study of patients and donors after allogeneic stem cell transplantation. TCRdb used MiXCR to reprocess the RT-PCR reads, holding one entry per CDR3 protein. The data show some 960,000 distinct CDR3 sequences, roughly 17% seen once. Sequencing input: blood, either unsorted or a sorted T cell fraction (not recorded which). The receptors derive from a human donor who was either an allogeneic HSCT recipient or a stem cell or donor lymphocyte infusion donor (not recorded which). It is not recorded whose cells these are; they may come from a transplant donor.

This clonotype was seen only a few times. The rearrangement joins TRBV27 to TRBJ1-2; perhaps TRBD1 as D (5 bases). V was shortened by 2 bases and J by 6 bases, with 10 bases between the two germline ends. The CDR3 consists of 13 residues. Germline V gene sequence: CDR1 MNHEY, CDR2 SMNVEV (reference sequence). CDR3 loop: CASSLRGGNGYTF. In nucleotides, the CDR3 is TGTGCCAGCAGTTTACGGGGGGGGAATGGCTACACCTTC.

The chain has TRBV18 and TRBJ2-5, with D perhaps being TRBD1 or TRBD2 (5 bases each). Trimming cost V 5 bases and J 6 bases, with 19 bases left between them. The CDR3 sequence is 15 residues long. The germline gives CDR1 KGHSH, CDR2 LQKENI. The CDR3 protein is CASSSKDGASQTQYF. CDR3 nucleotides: TGTGCCAGCTCATCAAAGGACGGGGCCAGCCAGACCCAGTACTTC.

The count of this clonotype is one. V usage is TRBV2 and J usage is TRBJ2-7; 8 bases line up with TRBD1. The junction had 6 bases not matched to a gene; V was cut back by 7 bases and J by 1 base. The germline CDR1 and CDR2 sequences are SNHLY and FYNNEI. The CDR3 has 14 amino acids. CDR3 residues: CASTLRGRSYEQYF. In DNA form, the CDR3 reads TGTGCCAGCACTCTCAGGGGGCGTTCCTACGAGCAGTACTTC. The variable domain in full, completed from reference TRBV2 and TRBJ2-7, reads EPEVTQTPSHQVTQMGQEVILRCVPISNHLYFYWYRQILGQKVEFLVSFYNNEISEKSEIFDDQFSVERPDGSNFTLKIRSTKLEDSAMYFCASTLRGRSYEQYFGPGTRLTVT.

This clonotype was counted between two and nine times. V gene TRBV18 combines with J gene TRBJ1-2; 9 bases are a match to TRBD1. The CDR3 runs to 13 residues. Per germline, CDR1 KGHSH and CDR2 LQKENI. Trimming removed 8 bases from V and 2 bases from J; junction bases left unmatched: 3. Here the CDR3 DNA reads TGTGCCAGCGCGGGACAGGGCAACTATGGCTACACCTTC. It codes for CASAGQGNYGYTF.

The DNA of the CDR3 is TGTGCCAGCAGCCCCAGGGCAAGCGGCACTGAAGCTTTCTTT. Translating gives CASSPRASGTEAFF. The J gene is TRBJ1-1, the V gene TRBV7-8; TRBD1 is a possible D gene (5 bases). The CDR3 consists of 14 residues. Trimming left V 5 bases short and J 4 bases short, with 14 bases between. The germline V gene has CDR1 SGHVS and CDR2 FQNEAQ. The complete variable domain, with remaining parts taken from reference TRBV7-8 and TRBJ1-1, reads GAGVSQSPRYKVAKRGQDVALRCDPISGHVSLFWYQQALGQGPEFLTYFQNEAQLDKSGLPSDRFFAERPEGSVSTLKIQRTQQEDSAVYLCASSPRASGTEAFFGQGTRLTVV.

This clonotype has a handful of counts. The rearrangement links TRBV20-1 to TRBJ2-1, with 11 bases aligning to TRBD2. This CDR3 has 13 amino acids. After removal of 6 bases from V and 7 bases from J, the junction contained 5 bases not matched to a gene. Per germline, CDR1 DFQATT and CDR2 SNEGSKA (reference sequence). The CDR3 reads CSAVLAGVNEQFF. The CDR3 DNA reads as TGCAGTGCAGTACTAGCGGGGGTAAATGAGCAGTTCTTC.

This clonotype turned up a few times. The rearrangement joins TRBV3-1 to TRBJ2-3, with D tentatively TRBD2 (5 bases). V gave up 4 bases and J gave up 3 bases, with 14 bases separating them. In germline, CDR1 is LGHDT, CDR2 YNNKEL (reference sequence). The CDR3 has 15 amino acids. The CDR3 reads CASSPGLAETDTQYF. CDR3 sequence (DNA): TGTGCCAGCAGCCCTGGACTTGCTGAAACAGATACGCAGTATTTT.

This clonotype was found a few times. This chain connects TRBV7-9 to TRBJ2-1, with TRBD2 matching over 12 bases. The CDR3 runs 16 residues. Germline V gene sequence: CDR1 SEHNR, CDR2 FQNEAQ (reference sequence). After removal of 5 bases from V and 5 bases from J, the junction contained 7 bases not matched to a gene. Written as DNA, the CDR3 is TGTGCCAGCAGCCGGACTAGCGGGATGGGAGACAATGAGCAGTTCTTC. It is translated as CASSRTSGMGDNEQFF.

CDR3 coding DNA: TGCGCCAGCAGCTTGGACTTCCCCGGGACAACCCATAATTCACCCCTCCACTTT. Protein product: CASSLDFPGTTHNSPLHF. The V and J genes are TRBV5-1 and TRBJ1-6; possibly TRBD1 for D (6 bases). Trimming removed 0 bases from V and 5 bases from J, with 18 bases in between. Germline V gives CDR1 SGHRS, CDR2 YFSETQ. The CDR3 extends over 18 amino acids.

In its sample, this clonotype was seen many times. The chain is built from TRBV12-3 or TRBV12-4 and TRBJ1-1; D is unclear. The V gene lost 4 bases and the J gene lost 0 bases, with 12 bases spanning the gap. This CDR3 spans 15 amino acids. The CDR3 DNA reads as TGTGCCAGCAGTTCCCTGATATCCATGAACACTGAAGCTTTCTTT. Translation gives CASSSLISMNTEAFF.

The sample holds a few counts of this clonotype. As DNA, the CDR3 is TGTGCCAGCAGTTTAACAGCGGGGTACCCCCCGTTCTTC. Translated: CASSLTAGYPPFF. The chain has TRBV27 and TRBJ2-1; 7 nucleotides align to TRBD2. Germline V CDR1 and CDR2: MNHEY, SMNVEV (reference sequence). Losses at the gene ends were 2 bases for V and 15 bases for J; bases not matched to a gene: 10. This CDR3 has 13 amino acids.

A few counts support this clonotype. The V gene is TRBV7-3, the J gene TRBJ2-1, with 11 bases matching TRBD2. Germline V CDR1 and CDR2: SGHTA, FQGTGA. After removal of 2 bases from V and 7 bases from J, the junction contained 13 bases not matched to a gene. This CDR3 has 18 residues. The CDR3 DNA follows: TGTGCCAGCAGCTTATCCGTCCTAGCGGGGGGACTAGGGAATGAGCAGTTCTTC. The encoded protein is CASSLSVLAGGLGNEQFF.

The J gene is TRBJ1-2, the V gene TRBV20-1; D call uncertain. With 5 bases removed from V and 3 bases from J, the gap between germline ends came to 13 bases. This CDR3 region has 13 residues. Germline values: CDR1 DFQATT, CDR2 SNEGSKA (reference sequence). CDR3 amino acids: CSAPPPWDYGYTF. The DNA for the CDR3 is TGCAGTGCTCCACCTCCTTGGGACTATGGCTACACCTTC.

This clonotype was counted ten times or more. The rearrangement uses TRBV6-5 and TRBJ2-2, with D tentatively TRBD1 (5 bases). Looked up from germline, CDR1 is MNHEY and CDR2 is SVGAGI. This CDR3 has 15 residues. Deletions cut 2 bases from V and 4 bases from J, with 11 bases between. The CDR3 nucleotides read TGTGCCAGCAGTTACGGCAGGGTTTCCACCGGGGAGCTGTTTTTT. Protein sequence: CASSYGRVSTGELFF.

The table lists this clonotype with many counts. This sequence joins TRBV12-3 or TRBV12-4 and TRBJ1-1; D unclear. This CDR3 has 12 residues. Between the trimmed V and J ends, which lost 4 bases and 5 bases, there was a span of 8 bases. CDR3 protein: CASSYGATEAFF. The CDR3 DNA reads TGTGCCAGCAGTTACGGCGCGACTGAAGCTTTCTTT.

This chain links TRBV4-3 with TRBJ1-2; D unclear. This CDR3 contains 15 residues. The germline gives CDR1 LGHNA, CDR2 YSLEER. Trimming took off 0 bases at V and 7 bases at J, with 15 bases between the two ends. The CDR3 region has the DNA TGCGCCAGCAGCCAAGACTGGTCAGGTTCTTTTGGCTACACCTTC. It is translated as CASSQDWSGSFGYTF.

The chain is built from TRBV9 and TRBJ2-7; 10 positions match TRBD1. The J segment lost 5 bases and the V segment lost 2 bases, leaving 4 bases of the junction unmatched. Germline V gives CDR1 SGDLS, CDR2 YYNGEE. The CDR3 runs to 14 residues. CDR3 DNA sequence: TGTGCCAGCAGCGTCGGGACAGGGGACCACGAGCAGTACTTC. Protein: CASSVGTGDHEQYF.

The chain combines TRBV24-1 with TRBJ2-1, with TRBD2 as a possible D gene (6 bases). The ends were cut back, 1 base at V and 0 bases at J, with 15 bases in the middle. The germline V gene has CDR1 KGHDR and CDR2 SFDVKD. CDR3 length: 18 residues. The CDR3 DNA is TGTGCCACCAGTGATTTCGGGGGAGGCTTCAGCTCCTACAATGAGCAGTTCTTC. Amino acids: CATSDFGGGFSSYNEQFF.

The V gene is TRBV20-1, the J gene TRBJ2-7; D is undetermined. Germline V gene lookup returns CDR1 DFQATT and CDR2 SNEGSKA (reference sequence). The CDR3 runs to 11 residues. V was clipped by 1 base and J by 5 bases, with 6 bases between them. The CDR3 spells CSARVSDEQYF. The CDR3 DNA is TGCAGTGCTAGAGTTAGTGACGAGCAGTACTTC.

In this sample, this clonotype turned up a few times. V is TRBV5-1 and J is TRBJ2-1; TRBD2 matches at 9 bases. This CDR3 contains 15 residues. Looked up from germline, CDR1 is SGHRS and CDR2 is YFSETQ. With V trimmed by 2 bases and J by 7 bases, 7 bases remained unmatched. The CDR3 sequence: CASSFVAGGVNEQFF. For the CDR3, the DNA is TGCGCCAGCAGCTTTGTCGCGGGGGGGGTAAATGAGCAGTTCTTC.

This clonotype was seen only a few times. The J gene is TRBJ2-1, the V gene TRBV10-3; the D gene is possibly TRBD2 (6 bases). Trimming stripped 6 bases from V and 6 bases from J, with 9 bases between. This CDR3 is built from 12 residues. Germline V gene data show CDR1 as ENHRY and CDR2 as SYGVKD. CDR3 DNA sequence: TGTGCCATCAGCGCGACTAGCAATGAGCAGTTCTTC. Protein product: CAISATSNEQFF.

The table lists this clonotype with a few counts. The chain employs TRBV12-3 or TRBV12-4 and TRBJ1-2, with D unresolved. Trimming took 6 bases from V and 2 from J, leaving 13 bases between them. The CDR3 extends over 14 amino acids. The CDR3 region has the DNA TGTGCCAGCAGACGACAAGGATGGAACTATGGCTACACCTTC. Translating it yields CASRRQGWNYGYTF.

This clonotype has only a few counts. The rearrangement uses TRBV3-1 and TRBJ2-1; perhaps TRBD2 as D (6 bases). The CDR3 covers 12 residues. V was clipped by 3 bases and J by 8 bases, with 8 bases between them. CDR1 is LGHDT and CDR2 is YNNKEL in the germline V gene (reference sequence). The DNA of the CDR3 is TGTGCCAGCAGCCACCGCGGGGATGAGCAGTTCTTC. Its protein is CASSHRGDEQFF.

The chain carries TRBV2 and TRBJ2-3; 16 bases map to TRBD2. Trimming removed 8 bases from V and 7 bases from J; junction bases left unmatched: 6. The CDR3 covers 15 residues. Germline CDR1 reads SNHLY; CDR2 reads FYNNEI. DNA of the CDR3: TGTGCCAGCCCCGGGACTAGCGGGGGGGCCAATACGCAGTATTTT. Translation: CASPGTSGGANTQYF.

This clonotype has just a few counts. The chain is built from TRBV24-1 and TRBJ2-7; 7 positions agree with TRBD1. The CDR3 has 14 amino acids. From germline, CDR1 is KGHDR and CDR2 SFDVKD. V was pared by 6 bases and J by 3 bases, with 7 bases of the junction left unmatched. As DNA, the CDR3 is TGTGCCACCAGTCCCGGGACAGCGTTCTACGAGCAGTACTTC. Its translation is CATSPGTAFYEQYF.

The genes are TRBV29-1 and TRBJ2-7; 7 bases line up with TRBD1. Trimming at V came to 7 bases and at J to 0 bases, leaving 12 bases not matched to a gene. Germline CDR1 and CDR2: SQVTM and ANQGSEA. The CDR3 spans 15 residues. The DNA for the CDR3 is TGCAGCGCTTATGGGACAGCCTTTAACTCCTACGAGCAGTACTTC. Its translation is CSAYGTAFNSYEQYF.

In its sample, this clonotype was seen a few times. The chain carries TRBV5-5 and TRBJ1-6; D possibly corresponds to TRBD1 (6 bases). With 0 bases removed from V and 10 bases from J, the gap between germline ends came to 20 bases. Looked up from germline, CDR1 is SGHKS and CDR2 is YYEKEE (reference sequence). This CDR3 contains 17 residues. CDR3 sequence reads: CASSLEVGTRAPSPLHF. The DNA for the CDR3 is TGTGCCAGCAGCTTGGAAGTGGGGACAAGGGCCCCCTCACCCCTCCACTTT.

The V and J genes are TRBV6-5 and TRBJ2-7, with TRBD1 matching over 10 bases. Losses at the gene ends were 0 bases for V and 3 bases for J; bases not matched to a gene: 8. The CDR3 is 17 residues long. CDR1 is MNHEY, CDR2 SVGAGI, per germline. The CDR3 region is CASSYSGGTGDFYEQYF. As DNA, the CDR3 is TGTGCCAGCAGTTACTCAGGCGGGACAGGGGATTTCTACGAGCAGTACTTC.

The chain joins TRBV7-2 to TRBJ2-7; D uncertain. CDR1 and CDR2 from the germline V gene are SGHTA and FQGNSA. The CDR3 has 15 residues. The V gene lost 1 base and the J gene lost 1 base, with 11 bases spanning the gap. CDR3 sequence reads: CASSLVPDGSYEQYF. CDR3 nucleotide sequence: TGTGCCAGCAGCTTAGTCCCAGACGGTTCCTACGAGCAGTACTTC.

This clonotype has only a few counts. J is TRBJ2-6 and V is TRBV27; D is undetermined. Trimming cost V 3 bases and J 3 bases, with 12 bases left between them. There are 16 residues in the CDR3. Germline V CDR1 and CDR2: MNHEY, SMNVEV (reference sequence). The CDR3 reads CASSFFRSGGANVLTF. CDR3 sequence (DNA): TGTGCCAGCAGTTTTTTCAGGTCTGGTGGGGCCAACGTCCTGACTTTC.

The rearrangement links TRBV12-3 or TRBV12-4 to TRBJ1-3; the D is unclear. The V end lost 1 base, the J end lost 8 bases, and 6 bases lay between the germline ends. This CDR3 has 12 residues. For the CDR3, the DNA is TGTGCCAGCAGTTTAGGCGGTGACACCATATATTTT. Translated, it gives CASSLGGDTIYF.

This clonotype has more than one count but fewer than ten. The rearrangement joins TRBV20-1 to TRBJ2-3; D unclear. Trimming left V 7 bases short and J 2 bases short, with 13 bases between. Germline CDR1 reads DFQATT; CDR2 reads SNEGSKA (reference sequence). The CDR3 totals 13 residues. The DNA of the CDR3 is TGCAGTGTACCCGTAGGGTCCACAGATACGCAGTATTTT. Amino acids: CSVPVGSTDTQYF.